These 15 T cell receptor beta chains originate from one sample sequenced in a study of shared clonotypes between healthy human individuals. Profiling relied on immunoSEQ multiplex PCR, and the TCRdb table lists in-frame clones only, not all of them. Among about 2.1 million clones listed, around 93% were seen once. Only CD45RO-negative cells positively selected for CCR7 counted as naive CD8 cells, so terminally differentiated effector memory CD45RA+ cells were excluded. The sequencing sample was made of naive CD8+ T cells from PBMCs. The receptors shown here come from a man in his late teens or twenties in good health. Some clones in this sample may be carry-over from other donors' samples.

The CDR3 DNA is TGTGCCAGCAGCTTGGAGTTTGGGGCCAACTATGGCTACACCTTC. It codes for CASSLEFGANYGYTF. The chain carries TRBV7-2 and TRBJ1-2, with D possibly TRBD1 on 5 matching bases. V lost 3 bases and J 2 bases, leaving 13 bases between the germline ends. The germline CDR1 and CDR2 sequences are SGHTA and FQGNSA. The CDR3 is 15 amino acids.

The CDR3 is CASSYWSGRGTDTQYF. CDR3 DNA: TGTGCCAGCAGTTACTGGTCGGGCAGGGGCACAGATACGCAGTATTTT. The genes are TRBV6-5 and TRBJ2-3; weak D call: TRBD1 (5 bases). Trimming pared 1 base from V and 1 base from J, leaving 12 bases between. The germline gives CDR1 MNHEY, CDR2 SVGAGI. The length of the CDR3 is 16 residues.

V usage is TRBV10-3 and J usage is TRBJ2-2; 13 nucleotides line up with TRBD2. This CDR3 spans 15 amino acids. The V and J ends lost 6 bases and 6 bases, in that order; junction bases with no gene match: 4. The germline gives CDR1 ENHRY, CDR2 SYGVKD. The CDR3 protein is CAISRTSGRAGELFF. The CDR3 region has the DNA TGTGCCATCAGCAGAACTAGCGGGAGGGCCGGGGAGCTGTTTTTT.

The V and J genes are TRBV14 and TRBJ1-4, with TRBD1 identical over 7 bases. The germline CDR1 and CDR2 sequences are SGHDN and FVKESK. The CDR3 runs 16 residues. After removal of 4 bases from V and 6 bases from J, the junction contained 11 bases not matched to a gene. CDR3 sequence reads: CASSPPGGHRDEKLFF. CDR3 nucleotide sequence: TGTGCCAGCAGCCCGCCAGGGGGGCACAGGGATGAAAAACTGTTTTTT.

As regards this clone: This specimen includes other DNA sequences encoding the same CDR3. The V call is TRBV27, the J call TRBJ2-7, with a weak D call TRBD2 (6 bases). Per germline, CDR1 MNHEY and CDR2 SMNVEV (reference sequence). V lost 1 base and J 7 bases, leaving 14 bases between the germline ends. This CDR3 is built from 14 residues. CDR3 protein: CASSLLLGRGEQYF. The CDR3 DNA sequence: TGTGCCAGCAGTTTATTGCTGGGGCGGGGTGAGCAGTACTTC.

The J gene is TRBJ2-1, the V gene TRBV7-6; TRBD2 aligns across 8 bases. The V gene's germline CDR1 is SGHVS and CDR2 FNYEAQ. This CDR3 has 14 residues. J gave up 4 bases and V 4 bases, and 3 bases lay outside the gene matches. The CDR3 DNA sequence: TGTGCCAGCAGCTCAACTAGCGGATACAATGAGCAGTTCTTC. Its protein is CASSSTSGYNEQFF.

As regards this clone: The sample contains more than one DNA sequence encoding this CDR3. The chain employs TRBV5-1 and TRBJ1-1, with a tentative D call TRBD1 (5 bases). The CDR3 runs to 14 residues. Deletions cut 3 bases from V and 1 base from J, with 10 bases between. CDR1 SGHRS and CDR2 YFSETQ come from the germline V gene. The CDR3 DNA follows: TGCGCCAGCAGCTACAGGACGGCGAACACTGAAGCTTTCTTT. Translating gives CASSYRTANTEAFF.

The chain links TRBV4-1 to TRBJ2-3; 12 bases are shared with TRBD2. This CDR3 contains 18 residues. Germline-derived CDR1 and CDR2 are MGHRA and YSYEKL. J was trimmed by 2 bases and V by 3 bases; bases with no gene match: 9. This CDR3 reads CASSQDRTSGKLTDTQYF. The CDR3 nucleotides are TGCGCCAGCAGCCAGGATCGGACTAGCGGGAAACTCACAGATACGCAGTATTTT.

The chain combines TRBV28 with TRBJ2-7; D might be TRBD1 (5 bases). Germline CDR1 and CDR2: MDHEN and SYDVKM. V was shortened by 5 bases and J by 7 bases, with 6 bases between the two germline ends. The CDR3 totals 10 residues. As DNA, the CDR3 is TGTGCCAGCAGTGACAGTGAGCAGTACTTC. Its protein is CASSDSEQYF.

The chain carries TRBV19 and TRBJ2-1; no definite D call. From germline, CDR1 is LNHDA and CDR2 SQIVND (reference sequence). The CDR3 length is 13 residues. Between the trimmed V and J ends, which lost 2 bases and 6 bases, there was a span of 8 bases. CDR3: CASSIWHINEQFF. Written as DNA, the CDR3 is TGTGCCAGTAGTATATGGCATATCAATGAGCAGTTCTTC.

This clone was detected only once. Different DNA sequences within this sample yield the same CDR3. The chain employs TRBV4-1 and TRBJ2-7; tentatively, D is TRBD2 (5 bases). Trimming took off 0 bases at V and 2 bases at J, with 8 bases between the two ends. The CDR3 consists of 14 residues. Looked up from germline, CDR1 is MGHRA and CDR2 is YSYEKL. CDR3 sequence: CASSQDPGTYEQYF. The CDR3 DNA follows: TGCGCCAGCAGCCAAGATCCCGGGACCTACGAGCAGTACTTC.

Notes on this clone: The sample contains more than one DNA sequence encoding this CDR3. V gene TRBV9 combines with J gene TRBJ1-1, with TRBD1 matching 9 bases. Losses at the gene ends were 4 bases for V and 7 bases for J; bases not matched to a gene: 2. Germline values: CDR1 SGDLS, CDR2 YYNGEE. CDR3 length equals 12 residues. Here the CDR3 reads CASSPGQGEAFF. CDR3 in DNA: TGTGCCAGCAGCCCGGGACAGGGTGAAGCTTTCTTT. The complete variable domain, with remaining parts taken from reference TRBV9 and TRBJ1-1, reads DSGVTQTPKHLITATGQRVTLRCSPRSGDLSVYWYQQSLDQGLQFLIQYYNGEERAKGNILERFSAQQFPDLHSELNLSSLELGDSALYFCASSPGQGEAFFGQGTRLTVV.

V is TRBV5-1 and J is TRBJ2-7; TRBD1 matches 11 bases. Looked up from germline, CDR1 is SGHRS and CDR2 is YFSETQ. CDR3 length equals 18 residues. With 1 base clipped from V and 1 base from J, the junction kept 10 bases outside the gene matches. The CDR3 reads CASSLYGQGAAVSYEQYF. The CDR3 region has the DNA TGCGCCAGCAGCTTGTATGGACAGGGGGCTGCAGTATCCTACGAGCAGTACTTC. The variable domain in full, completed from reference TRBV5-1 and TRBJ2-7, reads KAGVTQTPRYLIKTRGQQVTLSCSPISGHRSVSWYQQTPGQGLQFLFEYFSETQRNKGNFPGRFSGRQFSNSRSEMNVSTLELGDSALYLCASSLYGQGAAVSYEQYFGPGTRLTVT.

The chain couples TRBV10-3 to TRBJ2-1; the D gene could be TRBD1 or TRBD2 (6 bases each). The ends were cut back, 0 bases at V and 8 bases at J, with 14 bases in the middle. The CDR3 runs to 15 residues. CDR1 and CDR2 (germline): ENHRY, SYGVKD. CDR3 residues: CAISESGGLRDEQFF. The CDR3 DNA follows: TGTGCCATCAGTGAGTCCGGGGGCCTTAGGGATGAGCAGTTCTTC.

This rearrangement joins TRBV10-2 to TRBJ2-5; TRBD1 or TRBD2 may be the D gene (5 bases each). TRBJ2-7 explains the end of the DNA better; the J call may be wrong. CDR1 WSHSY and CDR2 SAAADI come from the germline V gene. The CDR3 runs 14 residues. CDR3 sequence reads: CASSEAGSSYEQYF. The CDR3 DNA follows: TGCGCCAGCAGTGAGGCAGGGAGCTCCTACGAGCAGTACTTC.